The 9 T cell receptor beta chains below all came from one sample that was sequenced in a study of T cell responses to AZD1222 COVID-19 vaccine. Produced via immunoSEQ multiplex PCR; TCRdb's table is partial and in-frame only. The table records 200,000 or so clones, 90% of them present only once. Source: peripheral blood, taken on day 0 of AZD1222 vaccination. The receptors come from an adult in good health.

J is TRBJ2-7 and V is TRBV5-4, with D possibly TRBD1 on 5 matching bases. The germline V and J ends were trimmed by 4 bases and 0 bases, with 14 bases remaining between them. Germline loops: CDR1 SGHNT, CDR2 YYREEE (reference sequence). This CDR3 contains 15 residues. CDR3 in DNA: TGTGCCAGCAGCCCACAAGGGGCGCTCTCCTACGAGCAGTACTTC. This sequence encodes CASSPQGALSYEQYF.

This chain joins TRBV28 and TRBJ2-2; 10 nucleotides align to TRBD2. This CDR3 spans 16 amino acids. Per the germline V gene, CDR1 is MDHEN and CDR2 is SYDVKM. Trimming at V came to 6 bases and at J to 6 bases, leaving 10 bases not matched to a gene. The CDR3 spells CASSPQQRGGPGELFF. The CDR3 nucleotides read TGTGCCAGCAGCCCTCAGCAGCGGGGGGGTCCCGGGGAGCTGTTTTTT.

Only a few counts were recorded for this clone. The rearrangement uses TRBV2 and TRBJ2-7; weak D call: TRBD2 (5 bases). This CDR3 comprises 13 residues. The V and J ends lost 8 bases and 7 bases respectively, with 18 bases between them. Germline-derived CDR1 and CDR2 are SNHLY and FYNNEI. The CDR3 bases are TGTGCCAGCTATCTTCCTAGCACCTGGGAGCAGTACTTC. Translation: CASYLPSTWEQYF.

The rearrangement links TRBV18 to TRBJ1-2; 9 bases are a match to TRBD1. The germline gives CDR1 KGHSH, CDR2 LQKENI. The junction had 4 bases not matched to a gene; V was cut back by 2 bases and J by 6 bases. CDR3 size: 14 residues. Here the CDR3 reads CASSPAGTGNGYTF. Written as DNA, the CDR3 is TGTGCCAGCTCACCAGCCGGGACAGGGAATGGCTACACCTTC.

J is TRBJ2-1 and V is TRBV9, with D uncertain. Germline assignment: CDR1 SGDLS and CDR2 YYNGEE. V dropped 4 bases and J dropped 5 bases, with 4 bases sitting between them. CDR3 length equals 11 residues. This chain's CDR3 is CASSPNNEQFF. DNA for the CDR3: TGTGCCAGCAGCCCTAACAATGAGCAGTTCTTC.

This chain connects TRBV10-3 to TRBJ2-1; 7 bases are a match to TRBD1. The CDR3 extends over 15 amino acids. The germline gives CDR1 ENHRY, CDR2 SYGVKD. V shed 9 bases, J shed 0 bases, and the junction held 8 bases outside the gene matches. CDR3 loop: CAIRTGASSYNEQFF. CDR3 DNA: TGTGCCATTAGAACAGGGGCGAGCTCCTACAATGAGCAGTTCTTC.

This sequence joins TRBV25-1 and TRBJ1-1, with D tentatively TRBD1 (5 bases). V was clipped by 2 bases and J by 5 bases, with 12 bases between them. From germline, CDR1 is MGHDK and CDR2 SYGVNS. The CDR3 spans 14 residues. The CDR3 protein is CASSEQEGRTEAFF. Here the CDR3 DNA reads TGTGCCAGCAGTGAACAGGAGGGGAGGACTGAAGCTTTCTTT.

As DNA, the CDR3 is TGTGCCAGCAGCTTTCTCCCCAATCAGCCCCAGCATTTT. Protein sequence: CASSFLPNQPQHF. The chain combines TRBV7-2 with TRBJ1-5, with D unclear. The CDR3 loop spans 13 amino acids. Germline V CDR1 and CDR2: SGHTA, FQGNSA. Trimming left V 3 bases short and J 3 bases short, with 6 bases between.

CDR3: CASTASGVAYEQYF. The CDR3 DNA sequence: TGTGCCAGCACCGCGAGCGGGGTCGCCTACGAGCAGTACTTC. V is TRBV5-6 and J is TRBJ2-7; 7 nucleotides agree with TRBD2. CDR1 SGHDT and CDR2 YYEEEE come from the germline V gene. The CDR3 is made up of 14 amino acids. V lost 6 bases and J lost 2; bases outside the gene matches: 8.